The text below deals with one TCR beta chain. The source of the sample is a study of T cell responses to AZD1222 COVID-19 vaccine. Sequencing was performed with immunoSEQ multiplex PCR; in TCRdb, only in-frame clones are kept and a portion is missing. The sample includes some 110,000 clones, around nine tenths of them seen just once. V lost 3 bases, J lost 8 bases, and 7 bases lay in between. CDR3 size: 11 residues. The material was peripheral blood, obtained 28 days after the second AZD1222 dose. This TCR derives from an adult who received the AZD1222 COVID-19 vaccine. The chain recombines TRBV6-7 with TRBJ1-2; D not resolved. Being an ORF, TRBV6-7 has a function that is uncertain. The CDR3, as DNA: TGTGCCAGCAGTTATTTGCGGGGCTACACCTTC. Its translation: CASSYLRGYTF.